This T cell receptor beta chain comes out of a study of cytomegalovirus exposure and HLA in healthy donors. General study findings and limits: In a later analysis, a genetic analysis reported fewer productive-TCR N-insertions in an Asian-associated ancestry cluster than the cohort average. Productive rates of about 87% or about 30% were seen for most TCR beta V segments in an earlier analysis.

PCR employed 60 Vbeta and 13 Jbeta primers. Only in-frame clones appear in the TCRdb table, and some are missing; sequencing was by immunoSEQ multiplex PCR. The sample yields 90,000 to 120,000 clones, about 80% seen once. With regard to this clone: No antigen is known for it.

CDR1 and CDR2 (germline): PRHDT, FYEKMQ (reference sequence). With V trimmed by 1 base and J by 3 bases, 8 bases remained unmatched. The CDR3 is 16 residues long. This clonotype was sampled from a man younger than 45 in good health and CMV-seronegative. V usage is TRBV13 and J usage is TRBJ2-7, with 8 positions matching TRBD2. Material: PBMCs. CDR3 nucleotide sequence: TGTGCCAGCAGCTTAGTTGCCGGGAGGGCCATCTACGAGCAGTACTTC. As protein: CASSLVAGRAIYEQYF.